The clone carrying this T cell receptor beta chain was picked up many times. The DNA ends 3 residues before the CDR3 does, and the rest of the CDR3 is filled in from the germline J gene. The sample belongs to a study of T cell clonality in common variable immunodeficiency. Sequenced by immunoSEQ multiplex PCR; TCRdb stores in-frame clones only, minus some. This record lists approximately 45,000 clones, none seen once only, and the top ten clones contain about 2.2%. J gave up 4 bases and V 5 bases, and 6 bases lay outside the gene matches. CDR3 length equals 15 residues. V is TRBV12-3 or TRBV12-4 and J is TRBJ1-4; 8 bases fit TRBD1. The source material was peripheral blood mononuclear cells. The sequence was collected from a person aged 18-70 years in good health. The sequenced CDR3 bases are TGTGCCAGCAGTGAAACGGGACAGGATAATGAAAAA. Its translation is CASSETGQDNEK. The CDR3 in full is CASSETGQDNEKLFF.